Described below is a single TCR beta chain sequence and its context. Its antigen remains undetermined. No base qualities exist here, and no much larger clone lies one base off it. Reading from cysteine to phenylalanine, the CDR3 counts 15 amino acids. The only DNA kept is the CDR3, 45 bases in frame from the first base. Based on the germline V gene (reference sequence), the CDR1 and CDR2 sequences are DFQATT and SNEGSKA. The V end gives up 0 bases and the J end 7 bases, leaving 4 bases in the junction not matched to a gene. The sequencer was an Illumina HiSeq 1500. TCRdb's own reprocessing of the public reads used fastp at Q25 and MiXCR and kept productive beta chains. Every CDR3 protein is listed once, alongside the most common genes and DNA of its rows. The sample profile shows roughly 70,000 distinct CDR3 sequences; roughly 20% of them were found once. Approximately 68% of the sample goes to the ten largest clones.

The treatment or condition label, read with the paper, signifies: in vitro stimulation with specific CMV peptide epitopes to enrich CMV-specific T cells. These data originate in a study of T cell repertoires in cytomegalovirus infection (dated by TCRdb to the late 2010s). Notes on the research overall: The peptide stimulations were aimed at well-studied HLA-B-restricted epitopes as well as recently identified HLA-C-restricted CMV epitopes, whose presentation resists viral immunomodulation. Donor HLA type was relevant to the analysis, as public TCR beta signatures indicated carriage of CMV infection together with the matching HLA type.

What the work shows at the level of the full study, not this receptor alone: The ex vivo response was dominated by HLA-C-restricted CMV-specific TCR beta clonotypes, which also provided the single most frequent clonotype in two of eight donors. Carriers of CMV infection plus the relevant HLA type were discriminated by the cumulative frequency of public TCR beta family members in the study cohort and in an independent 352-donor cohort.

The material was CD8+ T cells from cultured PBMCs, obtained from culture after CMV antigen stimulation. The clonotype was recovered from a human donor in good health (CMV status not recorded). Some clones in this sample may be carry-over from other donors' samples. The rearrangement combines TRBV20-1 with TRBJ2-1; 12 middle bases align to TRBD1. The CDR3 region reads CSARDGDRGLNEQFF. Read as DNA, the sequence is TGCAGTGCTAGAGATGGGGACAGGGGGCTTAATGAGCAGTTCTTC.